This T cell receptor beta chain was documented in a study of cytomegalovirus exposure and HLA in healthy donors. Overall study: A preliminary data release comprised 80 million to 95 million unique TCRs obtained from HLA-typed donors.

From germline, CDR1 is LGHNT and CDR2 FRNRAP. Losses at the gene ends were 6 bases for V and 5 bases for J; bases not matched to a gene: 7. The CDR3 is 15 amino acids. Overall study findings and caveats: A later analysis associated 15,000 or so TCR beta sequences with HLA alleles at a 0.05 false discovery rate. DRB1 showed the most TCR associations and HLA-C the fewest in a later analysis, as rates varied by HLA locus. A missense DCLRE1C variant was associated with V- and J-gene trimming of TCR beta chains in a later analysis, and an independent cohort replicated the association.

Concerning this clone itself: The target antigen is unknown.

Vbeta (60) and Jbeta (13) primers were used in the PCR. TCRdb keeps only in-frame clones here, not all; method: immunoSEQ multiplex PCR. The sample records approximately 160,000 clones, around 86% being singletons. This clonotype was sampled from a human donor in good health. The chain is built from TRBV12-5 and TRBJ2-5; 12 bases align to TRBD1. Material for sequencing was PBMCs. Here the CDR3 DNA reads TGTGCTAGTGGCCCGGGACAGGGGGCGCGGGAGACCCAGTACTTC. This sequence encodes CASGPGQGARETQYF.